This T cell receptor (beta chain) was found in a study of control samples from healthy donors and cancer patients. The CDR3 sequence is 14 residues long. The germline CDR1 and CDR2 sequences are SGHKS and YYEKEE (reference sequence). V was pared by 4 bases and J by 6 bases, with 5 bases of the junction left unmatched. Here immunoSEQ multiplex PCR was the method, and the copy in TCRdb shows in-frame clones only, minus some. Here the sample spans 95,000 to 130,000 clones, approximately 93% being singletons. The chain is built from TRBV5-5 and TRBJ1-2; 11 nucleotides agree with TRBD1. Sequencing was carried out using blood. This TCR was recovered from a man aged 25-45 years in good health. For the CDR3, the DNA is TGTGCCAGCAGCCCCGGGACAGGGGGTGATGGCTACACCTTC. It yields the protein CASSPGTGGDGYTF.